This entry features one T cell receptor (beta chain) sequence. What it recognizes is unknown. Collection occurred without any documented infections or immune events in donors. Germline V gene lookup returns CDR1 MNHNS and CDR2 SASEGT. The germline V and J ends were trimmed by 1 base and 6 bases, with 23 bases remaining between them. The CDR3 consists of 18 residues. These data belong to a study of identifying expanded T cells in peripheral blood. Notes on the study in general: Two-week clone count variance significantly increased as total template count grew.

The repertoire was sequenced with immunoSEQ multiplex PCR; TCRdb's copy has only in-frame clones and lacks some. The sample lists approximately 56,000 clones, around 82% seen once, with roughly 15% in the top ten. The V and J genes are TRBV6-1 and TRBJ2-3, with D perhaps TRBD2 (7 bases). The specimen was blood. The clonotype was recovered from a person aged 18 to 75 in good health. DNA for the CDR3: TGTGCCAGCAGTGAAGGACGGAGGTCGCGGGGGCGGAGCGATACGCAGTATTTT. It is translated as CASSEGRRSRGRSDTQYF.